The sample holds one count of the clone carrying this T cell receptor beta chain. The antigen remains unidentified. The sample comes from a study of shared clonotypes between healthy human individuals. TCRdb's copy holds only in-frame clones and misses some; the assay was immunoSEQ multiplex PCR. The data hold some 2,100,000 clones, with nearly 97% observed a single time. Overall study findings and caveats: Clonotype sharing levels among donors were expected to vary with sequencing depth.

The sequenced sample consisted of naive CD4+ T cells sorted from blood. Specified subset: CD45RA+ positively selected. This clonotype originated in a man between 18 and 29 years old in good health.

The CDR3 region is CASSWGSTDTQYF. The CDR3 coding sequence is TGTGCCAGCAGCTGGGGCAGCACAGATACGCAGTATTTT. The V and J genes are TRBV5-4 and TRBJ2-3; the D gene is possibly TRBD1 (5 bases). The ends were cut back, 3 bases at V and 0 bases at J, with 5 bases in the middle. The CDR3 sequence is 13 residues long. Germline-derived CDR1 and CDR2 are SGHNT and YYREEE (reference sequence).